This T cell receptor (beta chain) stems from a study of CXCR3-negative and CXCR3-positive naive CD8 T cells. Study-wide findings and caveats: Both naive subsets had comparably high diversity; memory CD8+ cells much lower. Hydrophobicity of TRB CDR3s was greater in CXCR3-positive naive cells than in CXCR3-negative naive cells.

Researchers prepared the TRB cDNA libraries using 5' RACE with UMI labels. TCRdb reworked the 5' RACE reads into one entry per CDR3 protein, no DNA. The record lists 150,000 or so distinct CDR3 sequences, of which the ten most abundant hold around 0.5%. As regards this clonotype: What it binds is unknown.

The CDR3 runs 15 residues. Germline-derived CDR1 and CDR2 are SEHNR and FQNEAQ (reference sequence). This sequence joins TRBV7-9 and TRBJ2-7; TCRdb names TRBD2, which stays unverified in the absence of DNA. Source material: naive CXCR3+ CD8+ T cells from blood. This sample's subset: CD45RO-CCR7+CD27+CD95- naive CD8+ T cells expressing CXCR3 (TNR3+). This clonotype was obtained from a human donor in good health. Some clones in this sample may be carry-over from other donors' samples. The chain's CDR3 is CASSEIAGGVGEQYF.